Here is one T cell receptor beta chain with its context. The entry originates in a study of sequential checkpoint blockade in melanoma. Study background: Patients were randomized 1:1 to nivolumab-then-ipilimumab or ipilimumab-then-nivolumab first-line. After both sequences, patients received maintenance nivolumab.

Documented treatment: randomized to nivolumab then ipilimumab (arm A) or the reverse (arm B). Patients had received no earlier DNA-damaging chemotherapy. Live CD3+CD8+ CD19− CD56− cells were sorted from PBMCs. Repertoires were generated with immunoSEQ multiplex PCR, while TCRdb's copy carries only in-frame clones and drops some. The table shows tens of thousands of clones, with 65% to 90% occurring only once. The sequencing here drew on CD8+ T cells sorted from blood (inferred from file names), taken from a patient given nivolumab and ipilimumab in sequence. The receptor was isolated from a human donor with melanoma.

In DNA form, the CDR3 reads TGTGCCAGTAGTATCTATTCTGTCGACACTGAAGCTTTCTTT. Its protein product is CASSIYSVDTEAFF. The chain uses TRBV19 and TRBJ1-1; D is unclear. The V end lost 3 bases, the J end lost 3 bases, and 11 bases lay between the germline ends. This CDR3 has 14 residues. The germline gives CDR1 LNHDA, CDR2 SQIVND (reference sequence).